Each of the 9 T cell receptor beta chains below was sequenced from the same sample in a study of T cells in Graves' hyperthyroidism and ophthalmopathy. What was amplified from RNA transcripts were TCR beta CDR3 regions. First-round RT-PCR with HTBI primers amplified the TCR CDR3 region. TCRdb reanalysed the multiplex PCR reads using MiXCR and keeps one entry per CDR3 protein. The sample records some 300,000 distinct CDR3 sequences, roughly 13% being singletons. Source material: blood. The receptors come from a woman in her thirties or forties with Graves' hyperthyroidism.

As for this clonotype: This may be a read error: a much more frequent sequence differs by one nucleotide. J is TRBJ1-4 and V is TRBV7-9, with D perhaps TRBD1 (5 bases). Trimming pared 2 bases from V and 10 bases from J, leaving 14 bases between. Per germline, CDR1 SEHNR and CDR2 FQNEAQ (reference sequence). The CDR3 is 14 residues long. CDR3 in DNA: TGTGCCAGCAGCTTAAGATCAGGGTATGGAAAACTGTTTTTT. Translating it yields CASSLRSGYGKLFF.

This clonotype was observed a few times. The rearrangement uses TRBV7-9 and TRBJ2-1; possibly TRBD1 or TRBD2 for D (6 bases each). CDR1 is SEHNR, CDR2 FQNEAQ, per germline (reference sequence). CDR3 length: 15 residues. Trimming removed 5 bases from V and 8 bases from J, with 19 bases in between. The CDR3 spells CASSRRGEARDEQFF. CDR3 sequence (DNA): TGTGCCAGCAGCCGAAGGGGGGAGGCCCGGGATGAGCAGTTCTTC.

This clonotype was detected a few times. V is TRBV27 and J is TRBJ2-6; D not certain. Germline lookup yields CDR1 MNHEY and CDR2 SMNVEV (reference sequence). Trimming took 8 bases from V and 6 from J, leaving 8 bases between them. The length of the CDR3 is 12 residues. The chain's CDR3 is CASASKANVLTF. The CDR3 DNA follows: TGTGCCAGCGCTTCTAAGGCCAACGTCCTGACTTTC.

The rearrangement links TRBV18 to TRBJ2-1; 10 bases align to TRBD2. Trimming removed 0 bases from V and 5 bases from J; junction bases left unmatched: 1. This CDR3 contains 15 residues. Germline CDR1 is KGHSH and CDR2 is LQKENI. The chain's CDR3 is CASSPPTSGNNEQFF. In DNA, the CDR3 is TGTGCCAGCTCACCACCTACTAGCGGGAACAATGAGCAGTTCTTC.

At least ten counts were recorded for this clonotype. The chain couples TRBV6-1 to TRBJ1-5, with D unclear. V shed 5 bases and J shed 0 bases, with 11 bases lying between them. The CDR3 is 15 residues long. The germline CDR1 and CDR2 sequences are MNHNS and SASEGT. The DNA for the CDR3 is TGTGCCAGCAGTTCACAGTCCCATAGCAATCAGCCCCAGCATTTT. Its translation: CASSSQSHSNQPQHF.

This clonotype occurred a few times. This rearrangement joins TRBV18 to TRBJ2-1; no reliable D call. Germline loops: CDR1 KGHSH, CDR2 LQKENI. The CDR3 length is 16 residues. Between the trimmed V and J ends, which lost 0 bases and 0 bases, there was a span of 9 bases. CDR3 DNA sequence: TGTGCCAGCTCACCACCTAAGCTAAACTCCTACAATGAGCAGTTCTTC. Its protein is CASSPPKLNSYNEQFF.

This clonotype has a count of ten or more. As DNA, the CDR3 is TGTGCCAGCAAAACTAGCTCCTACAATGAGCAGTTCTTC. Its protein product is CASKTSSYNEQFF. This chain links TRBV2 with TRBJ2-1; weak D call: TRBD2 (5 bases). V shed 7 bases and J shed 0 bases, with 7 bases lying between them. Germline loops: CDR1 SNHLY, CDR2 FYNNEI. The CDR3 spans 13 residues.

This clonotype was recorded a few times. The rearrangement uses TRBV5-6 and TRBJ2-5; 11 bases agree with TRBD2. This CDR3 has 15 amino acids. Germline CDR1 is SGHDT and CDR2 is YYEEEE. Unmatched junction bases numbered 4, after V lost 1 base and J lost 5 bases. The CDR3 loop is CASSLKGLAVETQYF. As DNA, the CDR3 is TGTGCCAGCAGCTTGAAGGGACTAGCGGTTGAGACCCAGTACTTC.

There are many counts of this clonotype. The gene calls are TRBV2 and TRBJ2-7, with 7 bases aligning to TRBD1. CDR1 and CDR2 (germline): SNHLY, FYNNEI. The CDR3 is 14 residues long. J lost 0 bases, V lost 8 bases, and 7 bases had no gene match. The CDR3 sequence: CASARDSVSYEQYF. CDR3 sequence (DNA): TGTGCCAGCGCCCGGGACAGCGTCTCCTACGAGCAGTACTTC.